Listed below are T cell receptor beta chains from one sample, sequenced in a study of CD8 T cells in ankylosing spondylitis. TCRdb ran MiXCR on the 5' RACE reads and lists one entry per CDR3 protein. The sample holds roughly 100,000 distinct CDR3 sequences, about 8.5% seen once. Specimen: blood, either unsorted or a sorted T cell fraction (not recorded which). The receptors here all came from a male donor with ankylosing spondylitis or in good health (not recorded which). CDR3s include the opening cysteine and the closing phenylalanine or tryptophan. The D gene is left open where the match is weak. A row's size may be missing; if present it is once, few, many or a size class.

>NA|TRBV4-3|TRBJ2-7|NA
TGCGCCAGCAGCCAAGATTACATTCTAGGCCTCTCCTACGAGCAGTACTTC
CASSQDYILGLSYEQYF
>NA|TRBV6-2/TRBV6-3|TRBJ2-2|few
TGTGCCAGCAGCCGTCGGGGCGGGGAGCTGTTTTTT
CASSRRGGELFF
>NA|TRBV7-9|TRBJ2-5|NA
TGTGCCAGCAGCTTGTCGGGACCACAAGAGACCCAGTACTTC
CASSLSGPQETQYF
>TRBD1|TRBV7-3|TRBJ2-2|few
TGTGCCAGCAGACCCGGGACAGCTAACACCGGGGAGCTGTTTTTT
CASRPGTANTGELFF
>NA|TRBV20-1|TRBJ1-4|many
TGCAGTGCTAAGTACGGAGTAGAAAAACTGTTTTTT
CSAKYGVEKLFF
>NA|TRBV10-3|TRBJ2-2|few
TGTGCCATCAGTGAGACACAGGGAGCCGGGGAGCTGTTTTTT
CAISETQGAGELFF
>NA|TRBV20-1|TRBJ2-7|few
TGCAGTGCTAGAAAGCTAGCGCTCTCCGAGCAGTACTTC
CSARKLALSEQYF
>NA|TRBV29-1|TRBJ1-1|many
TGCAGCGGAAACCCGGTCCCCCGAACTGAAGCTTTCTTT
CSGNPVPRTEAFF
>NA|TRBV29-1|TRBJ2-3|many
TGCAGCGAGAAGCGGCTCACAGATACGCAGTATTTT
CSEKRLTDTQYF
>NA|TRBV7-8|TRBJ2-1|many
TGTGCCAGCAGCTTAGTGCGATTCTCCTACAATGAGCAGTTCTTC
CASSLVRFSYNEQFF
>NA|TRBV12-3/TRBV12-4|TRBJ2-1|many
TGTGCCAGCACCATCATGGCCATCCATGAGCAGTTCTTC
CASTIMAIHEQFF
>TRBD2|TRBV5-1|TRBJ2-1|many
TGCGCCAGCAGTCTGGTAGCGGGACAATACAATGAGCAGTTCTTC
CASSLVAGQYNEQFF
>NA|TRBV4-1|TRBJ2-1|many
TGCGCCAGCAGCCATGCGGAAGACTCCTACAATGAGCAGTTCTTC
CASSHAEDSYNEQFF
>TRBD2|TRBV20-1|TRBJ2-3|many
TGCAGTGCGCCTACTAGCGGACAGATACGGGGGACGCAGTATTTT
CSAPTSGQIRGTQYF
>NA|TRBV11-2|TRBJ1-4|many
TGTGCCAGCAGCTTAGCAGGGTCAACTAATGAAAAACTGTTTTTT
CASSLAGSTNEKLFF
>TRBD2|TRBV20-1|TRBJ2-7|many
TGCAGTGCTAGAGATGAGCGGGACCACGAGCAGTACTTC
CSARDERDHEQYF
>NA|TRBV7-6|TRBJ2-3|few
TGTGCCAGCAGCCCGGAGCGGTTTAACACAGATACGCAGTATTTT
CASSPERFNTDTQYF
>NA|TRBV27|TRBJ1-1|NA
TGTGCCAGCAAAACTGGCTACACTGAAGCTTTCTTT
CASKTGYTEAFF
>NA|TRBV12-3/TRBV12-4|TRBJ2-5|many
TGTGCCAGCAGTTTACCCTTCGGTGGGCAGTACTTC
CASSLPFGGQYF
>TRBD1|TRBV10-3|TRBJ2-7|many
TGTGCCATCAGTGACTCGGGACAGGGGGCCTACGAGCAGTACTTC
CAISDSGQGAYEQYF
>TRBD2|TRBV7-8|TRBJ2-1|many
TGTGCCAGCAGCTTAAGGAGCGGGGGGGCGCAGAATGAGCAGTTCTTC
CASSLRSGGAQNEQFF
>NA|TRBV4-2|TRBJ2-7|many
TGTGCCAGCAGCCAAGCCAAAGGGACGCCCTCCTACGAGCAGTACTTC
CASSQAKGTPSYEQYF
>NA|TRBV5-1|TRBJ2-7|many
TGCGCCAGCAGCTTTAACGGGGGGCACGAGCAGTACTTC
CASSFNGGHEQYF
>NA|TRBV18|TRBJ2-1|many
TGTGCCAGCTCGAACGAGGAGGGTTCCTACAATGAGCAGTTCTTC
CASSNEEGSYNEQFF
>TRBD2|TRBV23-1|TRBJ2-1|many
TGCGCCAGCAGTCAAGGGCTAGCGGGCCACCCCTACAATGAGCAGTTCTTC
CASSQGLAGHPYNEQFF
>TRBD1|TRBV10-3|TRBJ1-1|many
TGTGCCATCACGAGAGGGACAGGGCTCACTGAAGCTTTCTTT
CAITRGTGLTEAFF
>TRBD2|TRBV12-3/TRBV12-4|TRBJ2-1|many
TGTGCCAGCTTACTAGCGGGAGGAGCTGAGCAGTTCTTC
CASLLAGGAEQFF
>NA|TRBV7-9|TRBJ1-3|NA
TGTGCCAGCAGCAACCCCATCGGAACAGCCTCTGGAAACACCATATATTTT
CASSNPIGTASGNTIYF
>NA|TRBV4-3|TRBJ1-5|NA
TGCGCCAGCAGCCAAGACGGTGGCGGCCCACCCCAGCATTTT
CASSQDGGGPPQHF
>NA|TRBV2|TRBJ2-1|many
TGTGCCCGAGGACAGTTAAGCAGGCAGTTCTTC
CARGQLSRQFF
>TRBD2|TRBV6-1|TRBJ2-4|many
TGTGCCAGCAGATCGACTAGCGGGAGGGCCGGGTCCAAAAACATTCAGTACTTC
CASRSTSGRAGSKNIQYF
>TRBD1|TRBV12-3/TRBV12-4|TRBJ1-2|many
TGTGCCAGCGGGACAGGTTCCTATGGCTACACCTTC
CASGTGSYGYTF
>NA|TRBV4-3|TRBJ1-1|many
TGCGCCAGCAGCCAAATCTGGTTGGTAACTCCTGAAGCTTTCTTT
CASSQIWLVTPEAFF
>NA|TRBV2|TRBJ2-5|NA
TGTGCCAGCAGTGCGGGACGAGAAGAGACCCAGTACTTC
CASSAGREETQYF
>NA|TRBV11-1|TRBJ1-4|few
TGTGCCAGCAGCTTAGCATCCACCCCTTTGACAACTAATGAAAAACTGTTTTTT
CASSLASTPLTTNEKLFF
>NA|TRBV4-2|TRBJ1-1|many
TGTGCCAGCAGCCAAGCACATGACATAGGAGCTGAAGCTTTCTTT
CASSQAHDIGAEAFF
>TRBD1|TRBV29-1|TRBJ1-1|many
TGCAGCGTTAAGACAGGGATCGACACTGAAGCTTTCTTT
CSVKTGIDTEAFF
>NA|TRBV3-1|TRBJ1-3|few
TGTGCCAGCAGCCAATTTATTGGAAACACCATATATTTT
CASSQFIGNTIYF